This T cell receptor (beta chain) was documented in a study of CD8+CD57+ T cells in acquired aplastic anemia. Study context: Sorted CD4+ and CD8+ cells gave a mean 3.2 ug DNA, range 0.2 to 27.4 ug.

TCR beta VDJ and CDR3 profiling used genomic DNA as template. TCRdb ran MiXCR on the reads and lists one entry per CDR3 protein. The sample holds some 160,000 distinct CDR3 sequences; roughly half are singletons and the top ten take 3.2%. Patients chosen for sequencing had CD8+CD57+ cells that had expanded, as shown by flow cytometry. Acquired aplastic anemia of severe grade affected all patients. J gave up 5 bases and V 5 bases, and 13 bases lay outside the gene matches. Germline V lookup: CDR1 DFQATT, CDR2 SNEGSKA (reference sequence). This CDR3 is built from 16 residues. Study results and limitations: Fewer than 35 CD8+ CDR3 sequences occurred in both the patients and the controls.

This clonotype was seen repeatedly, ten times or more. Its specificity is unknown. The sample consisted of sorted CD4+, CD8+, or CD8+CD57+ T cells (not recorded which) from PBMCs. The TCR was taken from a human donor with aplastic anemia. The rearrangement links TRBV20-1 to TRBJ2-1; 9 nucleotides agree with TRBD2. The CDR3: CSAAGGASGANNEQFF. The CDR3 DNA sequence: TGCAGTGCTGCGGGAGGGGCTAGCGGAGCTAACAATGAGCAGTTCTTC.